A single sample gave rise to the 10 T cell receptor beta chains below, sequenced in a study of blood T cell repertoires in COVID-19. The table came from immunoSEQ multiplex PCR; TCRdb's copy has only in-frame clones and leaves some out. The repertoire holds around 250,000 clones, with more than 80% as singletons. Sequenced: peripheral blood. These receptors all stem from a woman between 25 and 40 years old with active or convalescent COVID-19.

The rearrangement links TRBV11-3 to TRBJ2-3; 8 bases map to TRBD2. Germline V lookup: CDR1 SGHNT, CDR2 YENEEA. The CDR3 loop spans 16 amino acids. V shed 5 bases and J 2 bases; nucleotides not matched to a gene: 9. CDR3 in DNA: TGTGCCAGCAGCCCTGGAGTTAGCGGGGACACAGATACGCAGTATTTT. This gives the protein CASSPGVSGDTDTQYF.

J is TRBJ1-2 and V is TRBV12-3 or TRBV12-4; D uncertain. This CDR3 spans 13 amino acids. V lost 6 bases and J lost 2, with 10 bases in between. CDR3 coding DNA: TGTGCCAGCAGCCTGAGCATCAACTATGGCTACACCTTC. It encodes CASSLSINYGYTF.

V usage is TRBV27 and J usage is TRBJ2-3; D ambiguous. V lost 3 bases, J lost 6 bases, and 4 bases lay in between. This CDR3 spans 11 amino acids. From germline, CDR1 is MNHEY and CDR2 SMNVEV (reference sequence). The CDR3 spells CASSLGDTQYF. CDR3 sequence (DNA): TGTGCCAGCAGTTTGGGCGATACGCAGTATTTT.

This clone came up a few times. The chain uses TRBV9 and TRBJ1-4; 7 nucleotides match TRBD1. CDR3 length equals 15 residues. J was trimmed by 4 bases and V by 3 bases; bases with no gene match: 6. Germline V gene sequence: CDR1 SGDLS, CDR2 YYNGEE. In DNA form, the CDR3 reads TGTGCCAGCAGCGCAAGACAGGGCCTTAATGAAAAACTGTTTTTT. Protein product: CASSARQGLNEKLFF.

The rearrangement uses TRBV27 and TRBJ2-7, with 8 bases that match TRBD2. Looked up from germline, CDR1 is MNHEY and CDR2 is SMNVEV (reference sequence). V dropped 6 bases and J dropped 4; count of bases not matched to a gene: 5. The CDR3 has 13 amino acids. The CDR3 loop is CASSPRGGYEQYF. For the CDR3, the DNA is TGTGCCAGCAGCCCTCGGGGGGGTTACGAGCAGTACTTC.

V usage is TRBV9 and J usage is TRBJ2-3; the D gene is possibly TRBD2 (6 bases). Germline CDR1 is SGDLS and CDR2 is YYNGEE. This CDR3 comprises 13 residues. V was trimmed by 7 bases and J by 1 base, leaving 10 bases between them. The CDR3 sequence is CASGERGTDTQYF. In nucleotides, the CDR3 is TGTGCCAGCGGGGAGCGGGGCACAGATACGCAGTATTTT.

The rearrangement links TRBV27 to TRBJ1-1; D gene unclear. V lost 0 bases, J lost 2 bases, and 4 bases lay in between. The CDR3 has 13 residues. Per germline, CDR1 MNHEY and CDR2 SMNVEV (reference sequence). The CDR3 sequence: CASSLSPNTEAFF. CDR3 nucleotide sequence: TGTGCCAGCAGTTTATCCCCTAACACTGAAGCTTTCTTT.

The CDR3 loop is CASSRQGGSYNEQFF. In DNA, the CDR3 is TGTGCCAGCAGCCGACAGGGCGGCTCCTACAATGAGCAGTTCTTC. The J gene is TRBJ2-1, the V gene TRBV14, with TRBD1 matching 7 bases. Germline CDR1 SGHDN, CDR2 FVKESK. With V trimmed by 4 bases and J by 0 bases, 3 bases remained unmatched. The CDR3 runs 15 residues.

The DNA for the CDR3 is TGTGCCAGCAGTTACTCCCGGGACAGGGGCTACGAGCAGTACTTC. Translation: CASSYSRDRGYEQYF. This chain uses TRBV6-6 with TRBJ2-7; 10 bases align to TRBD1. Germline V lookup: CDR1 MNHNY, CDR2 SVGAGI (reference sequence). The CDR3 has 15 residues. J was trimmed by 3 bases and V by 0 bases; bases with no gene match: 2.

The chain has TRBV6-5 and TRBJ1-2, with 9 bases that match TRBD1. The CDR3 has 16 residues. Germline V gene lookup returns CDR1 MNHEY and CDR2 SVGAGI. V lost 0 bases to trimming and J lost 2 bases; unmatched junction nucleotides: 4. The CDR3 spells CASSYSVGTGNYGYTF. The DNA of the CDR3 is TGTGCCAGCAGTTACTCGGTGGGGACAGGGAACTATGGCTACACCTTC.